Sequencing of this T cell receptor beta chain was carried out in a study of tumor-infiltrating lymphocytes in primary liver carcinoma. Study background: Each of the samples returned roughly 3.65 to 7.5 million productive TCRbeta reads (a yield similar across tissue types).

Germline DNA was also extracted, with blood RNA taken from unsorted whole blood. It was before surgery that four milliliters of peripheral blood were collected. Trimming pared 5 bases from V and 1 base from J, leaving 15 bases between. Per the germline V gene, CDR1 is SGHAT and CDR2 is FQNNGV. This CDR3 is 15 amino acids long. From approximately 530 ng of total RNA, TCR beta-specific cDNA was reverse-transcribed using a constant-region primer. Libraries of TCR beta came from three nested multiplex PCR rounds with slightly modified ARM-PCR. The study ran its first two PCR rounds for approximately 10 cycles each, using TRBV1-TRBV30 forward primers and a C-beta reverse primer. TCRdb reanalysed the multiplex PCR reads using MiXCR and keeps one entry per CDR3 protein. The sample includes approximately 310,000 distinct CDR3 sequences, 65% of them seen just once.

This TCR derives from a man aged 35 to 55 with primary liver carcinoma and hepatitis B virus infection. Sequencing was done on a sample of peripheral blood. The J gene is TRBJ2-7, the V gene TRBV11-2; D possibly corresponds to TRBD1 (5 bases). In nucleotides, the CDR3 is TGTGCCAGCAGCGAGTCTTGGGGCGGTTCCTACGAGCAGTACTTC. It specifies CASSESWGGSYEQYF.